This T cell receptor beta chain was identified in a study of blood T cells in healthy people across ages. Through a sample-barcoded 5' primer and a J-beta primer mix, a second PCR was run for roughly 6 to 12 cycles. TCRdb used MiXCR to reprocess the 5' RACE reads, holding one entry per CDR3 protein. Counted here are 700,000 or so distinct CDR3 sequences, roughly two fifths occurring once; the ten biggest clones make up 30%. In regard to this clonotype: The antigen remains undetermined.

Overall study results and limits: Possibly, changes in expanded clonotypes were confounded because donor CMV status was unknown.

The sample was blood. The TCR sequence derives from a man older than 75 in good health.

CDR3 DNA sequence: TGTGCCAGCAGCTCCAATAGCGGGAGGGCCGGCGAGCAGTACTTC. Translation: CASSSNSGRAGEQYF. The gene calls are TRBV7-9 and TRBJ2-7; 11 positions match TRBD2. With 4 bases clipped from V and 6 bases from J, the junction kept 8 bases outside the gene matches. The CDR3 contains 15 residues. CDR1 is SEHNR, CDR2 FQNEAQ, per germline (reference sequence).